This entry lists 18 T cell receptor beta chains sequenced from one sample in a study of Graves' ophthalmopathy and Graves' hyperthyroidism. Using RNA transcripts, the TCR beta CDR3 regions were amplified. HTBI-primed RT-PCR formed the first round, and a multiplex PCR formed the second. One entry per CDR3 protein, called by TCRdb with MiXCR from the multiplex PCR reads. Among hundreds of thousands of distinct CDR3 sequences listed, just over 40% were seen once. The sequenced material came from peripheral blood. The receptors shown here come from an adult man with Graves' ophthalmopathy.

The chain recombines TRBV25-1 with TRBJ2-2; 11 nucleotides agree with TRBD1. Looked up from germline, CDR1 is MGHDK and CDR2 is SYGVNS. V lost 6 bases, J lost 2 bases, and 5 bases stayed unmatched. The CDR3 loop spans 16 amino acids. The CDR3 DNA is TGTGCCAGCAGGCTCGGACAGGGGGCAAACACCGGGGAGCTGTTTTTT. This gives the protein CASRLGQGANTGELFF.

The chain employs TRBV11-2 and TRBJ2-7; D possibly corresponds to TRBD1 (5 bases). Germline CDR1 is SGHAT and CDR2 is FQNNGV. Trimming cost V 3 bases and J 6 bases, with 18 bases left between them. This CDR3 comprises 15 residues. As DNA, the CDR3 is TGTGCCAGCAGCTTGATTCGGACCAGTAGGGGCGAGCAGTACTTC. It codes for CASSLIRTSRGEQYF.

The sample holds a few counts of this clonotype. V usage is TRBV12-3 or TRBV12-4 and J usage is TRBJ1-1; D call uncertain. Trimming removed 3 bases at V and 4 bases at J, with 9 bases between. This CDR3 has 13 residues. CDR3 coding DNA: TGTGCCAGCAGTTTGCTCGGTAGCACTGAAGCTTTCTTT. This sequence encodes CASSLLGSTEAFF.

The V gene is TRBV14, the J gene TRBJ2-7; TRBD1 matches 7 bases. After removal of 6 bases from V and 2 bases from J, the junction contained 10 bases not matched to a gene. This CDR3 contains 15 residues. From germline, CDR1 is SGHDN and CDR2 FVKESK. This CDR3 reads CASRSRTGATYEQYF. The CDR3 bases are TGTGCCAGCAGATCCCGGACAGGAGCAACCTACGAGCAGTACTTC. Supplemented by reference TRBV14 and TRBJ2-7, the full variable domain reads EAGVTQFPSHSVIEKGQTVTLRCDPISGHDNLYWYRRVMGKEIKFLLHFVKESKQDESGMPNNRFLAERTGGTYSTLKVQPAELEDSGVYFCASRSRTGATYEQYFGPGTRLTVT.

This clonotype was counted many times. The V gene is TRBV15, the J gene TRBJ1-1; D call uncertain. CDR1 is LNHNV, CDR2 YYDKDF, per germline (reference sequence). This CDR3 has 14 residues. V was shortened by 3 bases and J by 2 bases, with 10 bases between the two germline ends. CDR3 in DNA: TGTGCCACCAGCAGTTCGAGAATTAACACTGAAGCTTTCTTT. Protein product: CATSSSRINTEAFF.

This clonotype appeared many times. J is TRBJ2-5 and V is TRBV7-8; possible D gene TRBD2, 5 bases. Germline V CDR1 and CDR2: SGHVS, FQNEAQ. Trimming took 5 bases from V and 2 from J, leaving 15 bases between them. The CDR3 totals 15 residues. The CDR3 DNA reads TGTGCCAGCAGCCTCCTAGGGAGTAGGCAAGAGACCCAGTACTTC. It translates to CASSLLGSRQETQYF.

Many counts were recorded for this clonotype. This chain joins TRBV7-9 and TRBJ1-4; TRBD1 agrees at 11 bases. The CDR3 spans 14 residues. Trimming removed 5 bases from V and 8 bases from J; junction bases left unmatched: 4. From germline, CDR1 is SEHNR and CDR2 FQNEAQ (reference sequence). The DNA of the CDR3 is TGTGCCAGCAGCGGGACAGGGGGAGGCGAAAAACTGTTTTTT. Translated: CASSGTGGGEKLFF.

This clonotype occurred a few times. This chain uses TRBV5-1 with TRBJ2-2; the D gene is possibly TRBD2 (6 bases). The germline V gene has CDR1 SGHRS and CDR2 YFSETQ. This CDR3 comprises 16 residues. V lost 0 bases and J lost 3, with 12 bases in between. CDR3: CASSLGRTGDTGELFF. The CDR3 DNA reads as TGCGCCAGCAGCTTGGGCAGGACGGGGGACACCGGGGAGCTGTTTTTT.

This clonotype came up many times. The V and J genes are TRBV11-3 and TRBJ2-7; no clear D gene. Trimming pared 2 bases from V and 7 bases from J, leaving 12 bases between. The CDR3 length is 13 residues. Germline-derived CDR1 and CDR2 are SGHNT and YENEEA. CDR3 nucleotides: TGTGCCAGCAGCTTATCATCAACTTTGGAGCAGTACTTC. Protein product: CASSLSSTLEQYF.

Worth noting for this clonotype: This may stem from a read error, because a much larger clone lies one nucleotide away. The V call is TRBV12-3 or TRBV12-4, the J call TRBJ1-4; D gene unclear. V shed 5 bases and J shed 6 bases, with 16 bases lying between them. The CDR3 is 15 residues long. CDR3 bases: TGTGCCAGCAGTCCGACTAGGAGGACGGATGAAAAACTGTTTTTT. It encodes CASSPTRRTDEKLFF.

Ten or more counts support this clonotype. V usage is TRBV25-1 and J usage is TRBJ2-1, with 7 bases that match TRBD1. The CDR3 loop spans 11 amino acids. The V and J ends lost 10 bases and 8 bases, in that order; junction bases with no gene match: 5. Germline CDR1 reads MGHDK; CDR2 reads SYGVNS. In nucleotides, the CDR3 is TGTGCCACCTACAGGGGAGATGAGCAGTTCTTC. Translated, it gives CATYRGDEQFF.

The chain links TRBV29-1 to TRBJ2-1; D uncertain. CDR3 length: 14 residues. Germline lookup yields CDR1 SQVTM and CDR2 ANQGSEA. V shed 4 bases and J shed 3 bases, with 13 bases lying between them. The CDR3 coding sequence is TGCAGCGTTGTTTGGGGTTACAGCTACAATGAGCAGTTCTTC. Translating gives CSVVWGYSYNEQFF.

In this sample, this clonotype turned up many times. CDR3 bases: TGTGCCACCGACAGGGGGTCTGGAAACACCATATATTTT. Protein product: CATDRGSGNTIYF. The chain has TRBV10-3 and TRBJ1-3, with 9 bases matching TRBD1. After removal of 10 bases from V and 1 base from J, the junction contained 2 bases not matched to a gene. The CDR3 is 13 amino acids. Germline lookup yields CDR1 ENHRY and CDR2 SYGVKD.

The V call is TRBV7-3, the J call TRBJ1-2; 7 bases map to TRBD1. The CDR3 totals 14 residues. Losses at the gene ends were 4 bases for V and 0 bases for J; bases not matched to a gene: 2. Per the germline V gene, CDR1 is SGHTA and CDR2 is FQGTGA. DNA for the CDR3: TGTGCCAGCAGCTATACAGGGGCTAACTATGGCTACACCTTC. This translates into CASSYTGANYGYTF.

This clonotype was picked up a small number of times. The CDR3 spells CASSQGPPGAGNTIYF. The DNA of the CDR3 is TGCGCCAGCAGCCAAGGTCCTCCAGGGGCTGGAAACACCATATATTTT. V usage is TRBV4-1 and J usage is TRBJ1-3; perhaps TRBD1 as D (6 bases). Looked up from germline, CDR1 is MGHRA and CDR2 is YSYEKL. Trimming removed 1 base at V and 2 bases at J, with 12 bases between. The CDR3 is 16 amino acids.

This clonotype was observed many times. The chain recombines TRBV7-9 with TRBJ1-4; perhaps TRBD1 as D (6 bases). This CDR3 comprises 16 residues. Trimming removed 3 bases at V and 4 bases at J, with 15 bases between. Per the germline V gene, CDR1 is SEHNR and CDR2 is FQNEAQ (reference sequence). The CDR3 DNA follows: TGTGCCAGCAGCTTTCCCAGGGGCAGTGGTAATGAAAAACTGTTTTTT. It codes for CASSFPRGSGNEKLFF.

This clonotype turned up a few times. V is TRBV5-1 and J is TRBJ2-7; 9 nucleotides align to TRBD2. V lost 0 bases and J lost 2; bases outside the gene matches: 9. The V gene's germline CDR1 is SGHRS and CDR2 YFSETQ. This CDR3 region has 17 residues. The CDR3 spells CASSLGLAGRSTYEQYF. In nucleotides, the CDR3 is TGCGCCAGCAGCTTGGGGCTAGCGGGGCGATCTACCTACGAGCAGTACTTC.

With respect to this clonotype: It may be a read error: a sequence one base away is much more abundant. The J gene is TRBJ1-6, the V gene TRBV7-8; D is perhaps TRBD1 (6 bases). The germline V gene has CDR1 SGHVS and CDR2 FQNEAQ. CDR3 size: 17 residues. V gave up 1 base and J gave up 6 bases, with 16 bases separating them. The CDR3 is CASSLGAGAPSNSPLHF. In DNA form, the CDR3 reads TGTGCCAGCAGCTTAGGAGCGGGGGCACCCTCTAATTCACCCCTCCACTTT.